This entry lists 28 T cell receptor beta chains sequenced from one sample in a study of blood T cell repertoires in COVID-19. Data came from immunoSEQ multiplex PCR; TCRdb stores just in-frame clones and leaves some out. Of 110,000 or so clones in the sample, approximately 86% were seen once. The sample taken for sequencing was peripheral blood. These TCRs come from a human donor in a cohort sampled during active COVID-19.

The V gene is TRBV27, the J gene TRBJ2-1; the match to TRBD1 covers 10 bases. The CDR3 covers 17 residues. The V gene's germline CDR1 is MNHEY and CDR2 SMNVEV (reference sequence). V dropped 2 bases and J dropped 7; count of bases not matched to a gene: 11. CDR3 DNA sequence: TGTGCCAGCAGTTTAATTACCCGACAGGGGGCGCAGAATGAGCAGTTCTTC. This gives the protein CASSLITRQGAQNEQFF.

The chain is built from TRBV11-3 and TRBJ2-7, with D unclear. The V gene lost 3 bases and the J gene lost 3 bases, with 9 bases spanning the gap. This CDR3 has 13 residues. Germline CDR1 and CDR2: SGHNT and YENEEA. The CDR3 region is CASSLATNYEQYF. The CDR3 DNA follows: TGTGCCAGCAGCTTGGCCACTAACTACGAGCAGTACTTC. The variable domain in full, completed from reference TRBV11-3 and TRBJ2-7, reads EAGVVQSPRYKIIEKKQPVAFWCNPISGHNTLYWYLQNLGQGPELLIRYENEEAVDDSQLPKDRFSAERLKGVDSTLKIQPAELGDSAVYLCASSLATNYEQYFGPGTRLTVT.

The CDR3 loop is CAVSGQGINIQYF. In DNA, the CDR3 is TGTGCCGTTTCGGGACAGGGGATAAACATTCAGTACTTC. The genes are TRBV19 and TRBJ2-4, with 10 positions matching TRBD1. The length of the CDR3 is 13 residues. Germline V gives CDR1 LNHDA, CDR2 SQIVND (reference sequence). The trim removed 11 bases at V and 6 bases at J, leaving 7 bases unmatched. Complete variable domain (other parts from reference TRBV19 and TRBJ2-4): DGGITQSPKYLFRKEGQNVTLSCEQNLNHDAMYWYRQDPGQGLRLIYYSQIVNDFQKGDIAEGYSVSREKKESFPLTVTSAQKNPTAFYLCAVSGQGINIQYFGAGTRLSVL.

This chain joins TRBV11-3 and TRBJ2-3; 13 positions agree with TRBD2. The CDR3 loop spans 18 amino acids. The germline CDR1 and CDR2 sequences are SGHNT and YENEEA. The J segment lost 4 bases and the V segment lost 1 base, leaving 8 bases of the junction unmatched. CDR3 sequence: CASSLGRGGLAGADTQYF. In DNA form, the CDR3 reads TGTGCCAGCAGCTTAGGTAGGGGAGGACTAGCGGGAGCAGATACGCAGTATTTT.

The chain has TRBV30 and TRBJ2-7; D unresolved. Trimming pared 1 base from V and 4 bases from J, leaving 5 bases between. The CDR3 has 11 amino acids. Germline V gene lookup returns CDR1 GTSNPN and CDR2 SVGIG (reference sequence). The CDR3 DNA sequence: TGTGCCTGGAGTGAGGAGTACGAGCAGTACTTC. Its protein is CAWSEEYEQYF.

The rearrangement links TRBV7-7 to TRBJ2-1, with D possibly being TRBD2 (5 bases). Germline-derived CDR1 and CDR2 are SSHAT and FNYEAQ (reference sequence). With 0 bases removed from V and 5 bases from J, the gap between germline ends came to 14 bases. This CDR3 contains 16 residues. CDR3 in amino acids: CASSLAVRGGDNEQFF. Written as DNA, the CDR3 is TGTGCCAGCAGCTTAGCGGTTCGGGGTGGGGACAATGAGCAGTTCTTC.

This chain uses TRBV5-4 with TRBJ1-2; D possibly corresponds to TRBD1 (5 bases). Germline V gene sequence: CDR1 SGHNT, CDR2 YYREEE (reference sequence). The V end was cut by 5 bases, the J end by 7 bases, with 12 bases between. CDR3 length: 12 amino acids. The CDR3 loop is CASRPRASGYTF. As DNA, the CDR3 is TGTGCCAGCAGACCCAGGGCGAGTGGCTACACCTTC.

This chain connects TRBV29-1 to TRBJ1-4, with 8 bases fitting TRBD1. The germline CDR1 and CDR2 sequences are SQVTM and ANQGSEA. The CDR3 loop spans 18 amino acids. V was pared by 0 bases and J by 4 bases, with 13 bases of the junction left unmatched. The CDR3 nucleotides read TGCAGCGTTGAAGAGGGCGCAGGGGGCCTTATTGGTAATGAAAAACTGTTTTTT. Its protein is CSVEEGAGGLIGNEKLFF. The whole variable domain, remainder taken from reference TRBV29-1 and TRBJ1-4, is SAVISQKPSRDICQRGTSLTIQCQVDSQVTMMFWYRQQPGQSLTLIATANQGSEATYESGFVIDKFPISRPNLTFSTLTVSNMSPEDSSIYLCSVEEGAGGLIGNEKLFFGSGTQLSVL.

CDR3 amino acids: CAWSIQVFNGYTF. The CDR3 coding sequence is TGTGCCTGGAGTATACAGGTCTTTAATGGCTACACCTTC. The chain is built from TRBV30 and TRBJ1-2; D perhaps matches TRBD1 (5 bases). Germline V gene sequence: CDR1 GTSNPN, CDR2 SVGIG (reference sequence). The CDR3 totals 13 residues. Trimming cost V 2 bases and J 6 bases, with 13 bases left between them.

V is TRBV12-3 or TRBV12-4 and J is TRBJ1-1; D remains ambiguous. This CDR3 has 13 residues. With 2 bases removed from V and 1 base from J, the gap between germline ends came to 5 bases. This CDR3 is CASSLRQNTEAFF. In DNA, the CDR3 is TGTGCCAGCAGTTTACGACAGAACACTGAAGCTTTCTTT.

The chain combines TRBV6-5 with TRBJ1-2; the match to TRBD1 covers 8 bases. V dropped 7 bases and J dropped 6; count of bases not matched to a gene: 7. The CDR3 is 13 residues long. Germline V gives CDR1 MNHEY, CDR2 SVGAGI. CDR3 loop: CASTDRGWDGYTF. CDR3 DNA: TGTGCCAGCACCGACAGGGGATGGGATGGCTACACCTTC.

In nucleotides, the CDR3 is TGTGCCAGCAGTTACTCGATGACAGGCTCTGGAAACACCATATATTTT. It yields the protein CASSYSMTGSGNTIYF. The J gene is TRBJ1-3, the V gene TRBV6-5, with a weak D call TRBD1 (6 bases). The CDR3 is made up of 16 amino acids. Germline CDR1 is MNHEY and CDR2 is SVGAGI. V lost 0 bases, J lost 0 bases, and 9 bases lay in between.

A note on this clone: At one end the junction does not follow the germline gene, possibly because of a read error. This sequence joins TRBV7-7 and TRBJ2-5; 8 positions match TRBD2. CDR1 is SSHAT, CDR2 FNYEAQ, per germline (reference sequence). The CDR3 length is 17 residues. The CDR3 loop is CASSLAQPGLGIETQYF. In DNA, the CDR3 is TGTGCTAGCAGCTTAGCCCAACCGGGACTAGGAATAGAGACCCAGTACTTC.

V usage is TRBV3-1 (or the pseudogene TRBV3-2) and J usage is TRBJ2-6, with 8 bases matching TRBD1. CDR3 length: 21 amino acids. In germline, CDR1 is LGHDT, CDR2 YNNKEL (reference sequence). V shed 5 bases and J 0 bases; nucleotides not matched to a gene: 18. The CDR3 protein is CASSSSGTGLIRVSGANVLTF. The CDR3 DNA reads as TGTGCCAGCAGCTCATCCGGGACAGGTTTAATTCGGGTCTCTGGGGCCAACGTCCTGACTTTC.

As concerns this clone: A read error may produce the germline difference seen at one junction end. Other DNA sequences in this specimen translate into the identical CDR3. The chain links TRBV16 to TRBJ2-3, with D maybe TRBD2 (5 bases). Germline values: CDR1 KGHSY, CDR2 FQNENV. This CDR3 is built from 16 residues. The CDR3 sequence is CASSQSSGINTDTQYF. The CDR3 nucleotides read TGTGCCAGTAGCCAATCTTCCGGGATAAACACAGATACGCAGTATTTT. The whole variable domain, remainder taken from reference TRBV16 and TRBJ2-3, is GEEVAQTPKHLVRGEGQKAKLYCAPIKGHSYVFWYQQVLKNEFKFLISFQNENVFDETGMPKERFSAKCLPNSPCSLEIQATKLEDSAVYFCASSQSSGINTDTQYFGPGTRLTVL.

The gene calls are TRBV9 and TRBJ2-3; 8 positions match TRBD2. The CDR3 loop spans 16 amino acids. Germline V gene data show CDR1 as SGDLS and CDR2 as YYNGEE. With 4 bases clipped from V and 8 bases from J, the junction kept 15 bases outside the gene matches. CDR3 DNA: TGTGCCAGCAGCCTAGAGCGGCTCCACGCGGGGGGTACGCAGTATTTT. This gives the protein CASSLERLHAGGTQYF.

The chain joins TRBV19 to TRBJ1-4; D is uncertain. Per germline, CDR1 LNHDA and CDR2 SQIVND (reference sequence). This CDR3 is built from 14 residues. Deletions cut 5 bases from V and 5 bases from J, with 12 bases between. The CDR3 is CASSPSSLNEKLFF. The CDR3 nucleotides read TGTGCCAGTAGTCCCTCCAGTCTGAATGAAAAACTGTTTTTT.

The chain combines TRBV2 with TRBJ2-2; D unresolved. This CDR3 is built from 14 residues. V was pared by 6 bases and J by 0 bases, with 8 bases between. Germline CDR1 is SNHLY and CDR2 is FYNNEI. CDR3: CASRFPANTGELFF. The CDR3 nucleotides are TGTGCCAGCAGGTTCCCCGCGAACACCGGGGAGCTGTTTTTT.

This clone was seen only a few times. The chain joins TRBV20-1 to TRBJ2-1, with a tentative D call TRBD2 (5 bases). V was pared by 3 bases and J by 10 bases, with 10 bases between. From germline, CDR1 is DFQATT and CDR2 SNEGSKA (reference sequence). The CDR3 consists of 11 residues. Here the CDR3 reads CSASHRGEQFF. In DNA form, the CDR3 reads TGCAGTGCTAGCCACCGCGGGGAGCAGTTCTTC.

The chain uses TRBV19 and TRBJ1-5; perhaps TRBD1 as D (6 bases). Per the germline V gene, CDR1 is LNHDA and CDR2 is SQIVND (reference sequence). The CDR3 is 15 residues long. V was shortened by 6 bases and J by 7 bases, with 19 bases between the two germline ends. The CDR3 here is CASRSPDRYGQPQHF. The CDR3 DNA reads TGTGCCAGTAGATCCCCCGACAGGTATGGGCAGCCCCAGCATTTT.

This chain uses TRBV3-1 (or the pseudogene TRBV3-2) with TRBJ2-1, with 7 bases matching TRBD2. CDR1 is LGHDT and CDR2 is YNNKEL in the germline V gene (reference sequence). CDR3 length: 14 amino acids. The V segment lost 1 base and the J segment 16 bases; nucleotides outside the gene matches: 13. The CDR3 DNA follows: TGTGCCAGCAGCCAAGGGCGCGGGAGCTGGGTGGAATTCTTC. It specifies CASSQGRGSWVEFF.

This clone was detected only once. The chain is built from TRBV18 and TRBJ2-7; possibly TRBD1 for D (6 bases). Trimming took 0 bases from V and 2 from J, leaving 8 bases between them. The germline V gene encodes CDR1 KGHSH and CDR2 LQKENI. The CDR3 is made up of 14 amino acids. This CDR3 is CASSPPNRAYEQYF. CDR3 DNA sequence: TGTGCCAGCTCACCACCAAACAGGGCCTACGAGCAGTACTTC.

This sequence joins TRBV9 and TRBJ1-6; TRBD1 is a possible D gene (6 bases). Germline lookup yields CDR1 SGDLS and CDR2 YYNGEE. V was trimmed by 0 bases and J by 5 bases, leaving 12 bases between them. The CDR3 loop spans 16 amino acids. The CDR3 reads CASSVDPGGNNSPLHF. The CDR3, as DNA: TGTGCCAGCAGCGTAGACCCGGGGGGCAATAATTCACCCCTCCACTTT.

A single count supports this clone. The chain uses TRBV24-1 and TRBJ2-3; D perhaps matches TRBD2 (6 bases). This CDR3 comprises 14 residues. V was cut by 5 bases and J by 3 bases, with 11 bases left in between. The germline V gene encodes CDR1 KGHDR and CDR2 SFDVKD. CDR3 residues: CATSAWTMTDTQYF. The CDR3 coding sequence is TGTGCCACCAGTGCCTGGACTATGACAGATACGCAGTATTTT.

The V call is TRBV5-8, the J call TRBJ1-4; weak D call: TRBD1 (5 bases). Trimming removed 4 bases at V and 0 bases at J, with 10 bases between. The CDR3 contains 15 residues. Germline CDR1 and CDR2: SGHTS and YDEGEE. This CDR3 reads CASSRDLSTNEKLFF. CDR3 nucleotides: TGTGCCAGCAGCCGGGACTTGTCAACTAATGAAAAACTGTTTTTT.

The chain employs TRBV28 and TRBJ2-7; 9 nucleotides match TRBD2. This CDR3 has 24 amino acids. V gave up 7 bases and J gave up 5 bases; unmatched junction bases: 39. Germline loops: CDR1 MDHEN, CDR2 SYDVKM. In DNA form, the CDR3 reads TGTGCCAGCACACCGTTCCCCGGGACTAGCAGGATGAAAAGCACCCCGGGAAATGAACACGAGCAGTACTTC. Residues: CASTPFPGTSRMKSTPGNEHEQYF.

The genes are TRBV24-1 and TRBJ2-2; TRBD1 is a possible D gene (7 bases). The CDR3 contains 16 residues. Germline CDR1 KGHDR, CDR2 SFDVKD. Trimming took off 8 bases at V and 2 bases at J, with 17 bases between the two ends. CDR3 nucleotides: TGTGCCACCACGTCTCAGGGGGGCCTCAACACCGGGGAGCTGTTTTTT. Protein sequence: CATTSQGGLNTGELFF.

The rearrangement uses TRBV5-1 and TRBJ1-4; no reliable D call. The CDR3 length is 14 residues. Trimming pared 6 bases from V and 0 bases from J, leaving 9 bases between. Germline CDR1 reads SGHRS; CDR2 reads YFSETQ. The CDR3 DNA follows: TGCGCCAGCACCTCAGAGGCAACTAATGAAAAACTGTTTTTT. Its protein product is CASTSEATNEKLFF. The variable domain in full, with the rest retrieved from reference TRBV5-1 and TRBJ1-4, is KAGVTQTPRYLIKTRGQQVTLSCSPISGHRSVSWYQQTPGQGLQFLFEYFSETQRNKGNFPGRFSGRQFSNSRSEMNVSTLELGDSALYLCASTSEATNEKLFFGSGTQLSVL.